These 3 T cell receptor beta chains were all obtained from the same sample, sequenced in a study of tumor-infiltrating lymphocytes in localized non-small cell lung cancer. Here immunoSEQ multiplex PCR was the method, and the copy in TCRdb shows in-frame clones only, minus some. Among 25,000 or so clones listed, just under 70% were seen once. The specimen was lung tumor tissue. Receptors originate from a human donor with non-small cell lung cancer.

The rearrangement joins TRBV28 to TRBJ1-2; 8 nucleotides agree with TRBD1. Losses at the gene ends were 4 bases for V and 7 bases for J; bases not matched to a gene: 11. The germline CDR1 and CDR2 sequences are MDHEN and SYDVKM. The CDR3 covers 15 residues. The CDR3 region is CASSSGTGAIGGYTF. The CDR3 DNA is TGTGCCAGCAGTTCCGGGACAGGAGCGATTGGTGGCTACACCTTC.

This chain connects TRBV28 to TRBJ1-5; a weak D match, TRBD1 (5 bases). V was pared by 8 bases and J by 5 bases, with 13 bases between. The CDR3 is 13 residues long. The germline gives CDR1 MDHEN, CDR2 SYDVKM. CDR3: CASWGSKYQPQHF. The CDR3 DNA reads as TGTGCCAGCTGGGGGTCGAAATATCAGCCCCAGCATTTT.

This chain joins TRBV19 and TRBJ1-5, with 7 bases lining up with TRBD1. The CDR3 has 17 residues. The V gene end was trimmed by 7 bases and the J gene end by 2 bases; junction bases not matched to a gene: 14. The V gene's germline CDR1 is LNHDA and CDR2 SQIVND (reference sequence). The CDR3 DNA is TGTGCCAGTACCAACATCAGGGGGAGACTAGGCAATCAGCCCCAGCATTTT. Translating gives CASTNIRGRLGNQPQHF.